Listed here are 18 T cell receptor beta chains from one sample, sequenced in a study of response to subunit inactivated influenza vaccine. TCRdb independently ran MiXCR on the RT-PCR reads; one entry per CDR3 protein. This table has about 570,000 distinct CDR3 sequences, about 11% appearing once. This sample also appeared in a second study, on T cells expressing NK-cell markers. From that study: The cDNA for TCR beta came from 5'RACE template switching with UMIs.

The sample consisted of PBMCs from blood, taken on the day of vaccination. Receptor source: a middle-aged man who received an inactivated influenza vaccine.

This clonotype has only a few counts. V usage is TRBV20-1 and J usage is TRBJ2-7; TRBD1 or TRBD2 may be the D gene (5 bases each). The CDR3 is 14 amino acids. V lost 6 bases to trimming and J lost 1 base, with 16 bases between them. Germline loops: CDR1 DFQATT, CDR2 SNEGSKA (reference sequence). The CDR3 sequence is CSAGTALVSYEQYF. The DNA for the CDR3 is TGCAGTGCAGGGACGGCCTTGGTATCCTACGAGCAGTACTTC.

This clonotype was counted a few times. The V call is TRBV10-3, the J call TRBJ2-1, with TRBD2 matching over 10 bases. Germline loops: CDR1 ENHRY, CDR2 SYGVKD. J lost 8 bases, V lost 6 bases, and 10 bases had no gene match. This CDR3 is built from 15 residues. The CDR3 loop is CAISPMLAGGDEQFF. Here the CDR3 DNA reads TGTGCCATCAGCCCCATGTTAGCGGGAGGCGATGAGCAGTTCTTC.

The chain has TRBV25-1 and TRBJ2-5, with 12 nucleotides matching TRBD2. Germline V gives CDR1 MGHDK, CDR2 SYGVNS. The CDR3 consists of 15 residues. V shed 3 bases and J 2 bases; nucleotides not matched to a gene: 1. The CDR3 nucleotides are TGTGCCAGCAGTGACACTAGCGGGGGGCAAGAGACCCAGTACTTC. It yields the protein CASSDTSGGQETQYF.

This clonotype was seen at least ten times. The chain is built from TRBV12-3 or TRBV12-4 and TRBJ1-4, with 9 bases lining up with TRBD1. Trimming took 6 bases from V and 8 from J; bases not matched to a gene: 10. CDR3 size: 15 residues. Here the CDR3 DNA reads TGTGCCAGCAGCTCCGGGACAGGGCTTAGGGAAAAACTGTTTTTT. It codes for CASSSGTGLREKLFF.

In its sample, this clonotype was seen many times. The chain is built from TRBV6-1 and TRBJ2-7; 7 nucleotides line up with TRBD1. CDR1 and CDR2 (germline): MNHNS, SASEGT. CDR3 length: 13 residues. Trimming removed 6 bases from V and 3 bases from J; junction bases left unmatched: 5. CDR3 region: CASSRDSLYEQYF. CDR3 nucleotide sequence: TGTGCCAGCAGCCGGGACAGCCTCTACGAGCAGTACTTC.

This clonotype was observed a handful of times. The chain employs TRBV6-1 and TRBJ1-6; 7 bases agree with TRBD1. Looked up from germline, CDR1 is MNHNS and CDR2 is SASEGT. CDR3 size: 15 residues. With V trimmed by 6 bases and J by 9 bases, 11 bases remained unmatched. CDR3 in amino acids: CASRPGWDRFSPLHF. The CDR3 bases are TGTGCCAGCAGGCCCGGTTGGGACAGATTTTCACCCCTCCACTTT.

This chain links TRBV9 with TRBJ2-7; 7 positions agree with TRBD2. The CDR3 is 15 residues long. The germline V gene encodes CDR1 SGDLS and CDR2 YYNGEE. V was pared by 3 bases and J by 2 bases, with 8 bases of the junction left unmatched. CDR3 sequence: CASSAGGGVTYEQYF. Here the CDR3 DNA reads TGTGCCAGCAGCGCGGGAGGAGGGGTCACCTACGAGCAGTACTTC.

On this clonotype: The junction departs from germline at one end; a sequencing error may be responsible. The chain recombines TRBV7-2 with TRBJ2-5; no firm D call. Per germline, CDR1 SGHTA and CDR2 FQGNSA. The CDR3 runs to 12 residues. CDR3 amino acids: CSSSKAFETQYF. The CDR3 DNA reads TGTTCCAGCAGTAAAGCTTTCGAGACCCAGTACTTC. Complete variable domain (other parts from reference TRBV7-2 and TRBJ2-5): GAGVSQSPSNKVTEKGKDVELRCDPISGHTALYWYRQSLGQGLEFLIYFQGNSAPDKSGLPSDRFSAERTGGSVSTLTIQRTQQEDSAVYLCSSSKAFETQYFGPGTRLLVL.

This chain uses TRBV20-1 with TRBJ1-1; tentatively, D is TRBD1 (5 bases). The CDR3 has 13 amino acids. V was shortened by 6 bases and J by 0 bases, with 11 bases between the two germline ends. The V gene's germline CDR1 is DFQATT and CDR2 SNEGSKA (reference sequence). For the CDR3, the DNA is TGCAGTGCCCCCGGGACGGTGAACACTGAAGCTTTCTTT. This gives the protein CSAPGTVNTEAFF.

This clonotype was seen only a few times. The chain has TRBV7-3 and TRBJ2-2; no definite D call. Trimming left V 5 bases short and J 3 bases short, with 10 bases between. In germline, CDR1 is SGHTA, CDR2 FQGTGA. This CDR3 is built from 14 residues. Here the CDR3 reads CASSPFQDTGELFF. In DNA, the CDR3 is TGTGCCAGCAGCCCCTTTCAGGACACCGGGGAGCTGTTTTTT.

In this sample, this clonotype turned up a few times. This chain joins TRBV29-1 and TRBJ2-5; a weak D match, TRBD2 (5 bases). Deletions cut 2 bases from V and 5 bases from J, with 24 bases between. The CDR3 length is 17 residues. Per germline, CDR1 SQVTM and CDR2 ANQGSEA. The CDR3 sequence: CSVERVGSIDRGETQYF. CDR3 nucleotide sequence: TGCAGCGTTGAAAGGGTGGGCAGCATCGATCGCGGGGAGACCCAGTACTTC.

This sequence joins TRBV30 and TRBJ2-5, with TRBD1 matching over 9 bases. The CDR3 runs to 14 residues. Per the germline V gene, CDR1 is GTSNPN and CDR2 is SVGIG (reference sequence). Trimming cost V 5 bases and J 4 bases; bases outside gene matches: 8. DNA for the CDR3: TGTGCCTGGGGGACAGGGCAAGGTCTAGAGACCCAGTACTTC. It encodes CAWGTGQGLETQYF.

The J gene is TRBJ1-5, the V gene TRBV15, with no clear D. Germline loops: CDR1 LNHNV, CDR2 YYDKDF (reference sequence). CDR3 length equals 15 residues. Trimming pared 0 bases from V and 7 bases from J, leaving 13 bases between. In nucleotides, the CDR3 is TGTGCCACCAGCAGAGATAATCGAGTCAGGCAGCCCCAGCATTTT. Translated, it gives CATSRDNRVRQPQHF.

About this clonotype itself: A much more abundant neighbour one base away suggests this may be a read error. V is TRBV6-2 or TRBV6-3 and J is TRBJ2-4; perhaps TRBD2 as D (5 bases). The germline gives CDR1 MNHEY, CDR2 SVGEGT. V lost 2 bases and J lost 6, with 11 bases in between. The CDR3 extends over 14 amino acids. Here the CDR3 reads CASSYGSQVNIQYF. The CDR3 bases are TGTGCCAGCAGTTACGGGAGCCAGGTAAACATTCAGTACTTC.

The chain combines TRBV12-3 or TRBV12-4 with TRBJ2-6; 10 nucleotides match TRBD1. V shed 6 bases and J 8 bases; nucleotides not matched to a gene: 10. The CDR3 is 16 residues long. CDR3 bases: TGTGCCAGCAGCAAGGGGTTGGGACAGGGGTCCAACGTCCTGACTTTC. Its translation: CASSKGLGQGSNVLTF.

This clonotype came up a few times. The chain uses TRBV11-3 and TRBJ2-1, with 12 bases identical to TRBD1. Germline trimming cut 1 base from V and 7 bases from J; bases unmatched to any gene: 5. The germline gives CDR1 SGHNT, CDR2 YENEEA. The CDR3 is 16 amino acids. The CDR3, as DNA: TGTGCCAGCAGCTTAGGATGGGACAGGGGGCGAAATGAGCAGTTCTTC. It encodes CASSLGWDRGRNEQFF.

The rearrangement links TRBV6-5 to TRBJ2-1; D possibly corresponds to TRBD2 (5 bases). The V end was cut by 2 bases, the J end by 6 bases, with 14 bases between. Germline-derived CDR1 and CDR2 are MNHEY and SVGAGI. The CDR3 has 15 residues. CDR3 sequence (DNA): TGTGCCAGCAGTTACCCAGGACTCGCCGTCAATGAGCAGTTCTTC. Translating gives CASSYPGLAVNEQFF.

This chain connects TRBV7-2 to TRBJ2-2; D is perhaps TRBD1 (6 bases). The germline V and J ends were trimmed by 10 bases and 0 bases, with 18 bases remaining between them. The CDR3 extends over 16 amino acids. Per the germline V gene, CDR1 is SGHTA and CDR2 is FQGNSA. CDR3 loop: CATQQGAVSNTGELFF. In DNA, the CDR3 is TGTGCCACCCAACAGGGTGCGGTATCGAACACCGGGGAGCTGTTTTTT.